Presented here are 20 T cell receptor beta chains from one specimen sequenced in a study of T cell responses to AZD1222 COVID-19 vaccine. TCRdb's table, derived via immunoSEQ multiplex PCR, lists solely in-frame clones and lacks some. The sample has some 110,000 clones, 82% seen once; the top ten hold 4% to 6%. This material consisted of peripheral blood, taken on day 0 of AZD1222 vaccination. The receptors here all came from an adult in good health.

V usage is TRBV7-3 and J usage is TRBJ1-1, with D perhaps TRBD1 (5 bases). Germline V lookup: CDR1 SGHTA, CDR2 FQGTGA. There are 14 residues in the CDR3. V lost 2 bases and J lost 3, with 10 bases in between. The CDR3 nucleotides read TGTGCCAGCAGCTTAGTCAGGGTTGACACTGAAGCTTTCTTT. Amino acid sequence: CASSLVRVDTEAFF.

The V call is TRBV9, the J call TRBJ1-2; no definite D call. Germline V gives CDR1 SGDLS, CDR2 YYNGEE. V lost 0 bases to trimming and J lost 2 bases, with 11 bases between them. There are 15 residues in the CDR3. The CDR3 sequence: CASSVGGGSNYGYTF. CDR3 nucleotide sequence: TGTGCCAGCAGCGTAGGAGGAGGGTCCAACTATGGCTACACCTTC.

Here the CDR3 reads CASSLWPGTHYGYTF. CDR3 sequence (DNA): TGTGCCAGCAGCCTTTGGCCCGGGACGCACTATGGCTACACCTTC. The chain couples TRBV5-6 to TRBJ1-2; a weak D match, TRBD1 (5 bases). This CDR3 region has 15 residues. The germline gives CDR1 SGHDT, CDR2 YYEEEE. V shed 4 bases and J shed 3 bases, with 16 bases lying between them.

The gene calls are TRBV14 and TRBJ1-2, with TRBD1 identical over 8 bases. The CDR3 is 17 residues long. Germline assignment: CDR1 SGHDN and CDR2 FVKESK. The ends lost 0 bases at V and 4 bases at J; junction bases unmatched: 10. CDR3 amino acids: CASSQDAGTGWRYGYTF. The CDR3 DNA follows: TGTGCCAGCAGCCAAGATGCCGGGACAGGTTGGCGCTATGGCTACACCTTC.

V usage is TRBV9 and J usage is TRBJ1-6; no reliable D call. V lost 2 bases and J lost 6, with 9 bases in between. The germline CDR1 and CDR2 sequences are SGDLS and YYNGEE. The CDR3 runs to 14 residues. The CDR3 is CASSVAGFNSPLHF. As DNA, the CDR3 is TGTGCCAGCAGCGTGGCCGGGTTTAATTCACCCCTCCACTTT. Drawing the rest from reference TRBV9 and TRBJ1-6, the complete variable domain is DSGVTQTPKHLITATGQRVTLRCSPRSGDLSVYWYQQSLDQGLQFLIQYYNGEERAKGNILERFSAQQFPDLHSELNLSSLELGDSALYFCASSVAGFNSPLHFGNGTRLTVT.

The rearrangement uses TRBV11-2 and TRBJ2-7; 8 bases are shared with TRBD1. V shed 3 bases and J 3 bases; nucleotides not matched to a gene: 4. This CDR3 is 14 amino acids long. Germline V gene data show CDR1 as SGHAT and CDR2 as FQNNGV. The CDR3 sequence is CASSLWTGNYEQYF. The CDR3 bases are TGTGCCAGCAGCTTGTGGACAGGGAACTACGAGCAGTACTTC.

The chain recombines TRBV9 with TRBJ2-6, with 11 bases lining up with TRBD2. J gave up 1 base and V 0 bases, and 9 bases lay outside the gene matches. The CDR3 has 20 amino acids. Germline V gene sequence: CDR1 SGDLS, CDR2 YYNGEE. The CDR3 DNA reads TGTGCCAGCAGCGTAGGTAGCGGGGGGGCCTTTTTGTCTGGGGCCAACGTCCTGACTTTC. This sequence encodes CASSVGSGGAFLSGANVLTF.

The J gene is TRBJ1-1, the V gene TRBV29-1; D not resolved. Germline CDR1 SQVTM, CDR2 ANQGSEA. Between the trimmed V and J ends, which lost 3 bases and 11 bases, there was a span of 13 bases. CDR3 length: 11 amino acids. For the CDR3, the DNA is TGCAGCGTTGAGGCCGGAAGAAGGGCTTTCTTT. Amino acids: CSVEAGRRAFF.

V usage is TRBV5-8 and J usage is TRBJ1-2, with 8 bases aligning to TRBD1. This CDR3 contains 17 residues. The V gene's germline CDR1 is SGHTS and CDR2 YDEGEE. J lost 7 bases, V lost 9 bases, and 23 bases had no gene match. The CDR3 sequence: CATLRTTRGHKSGGYTF. The DNA of the CDR3 is TGTGCCACCTTGCGGACGACCAGGGGGCATAAGAGCGGTGGCTACACCTTC. Drawing the rest from reference TRBV5-8 and TRBJ1-2, the complete variable domain is EAGVTQSPTHLIKTRGQQATLRCSPISGHTSVYWYQQALGLGLQFLLWYDEGEERNRGNFPPRFSGRQFPNYSSELNVNALELEDSALYLCATLRTTRGHKSGGYTFGSGTRLTVV.

The J gene is TRBJ2-3, the V gene TRBV24-1, with D tentatively TRBD2 (7 bases). Per germline, CDR1 KGHDR and CDR2 SFDVKD. CDR3 length: 16 residues. V lost 3 bases and J lost 4, with 16 bases in between. CDR3 coding DNA: TGTGCCACCAGTGATCCCGGACTAGGGGGTTCAGATACGCAGTATTTT. Amino acids: CATSDPGLGGSDTQYF.

The chain uses TRBV7-9 and TRBJ1-5, with D tentatively TRBD1 (5 bases). The ends were cut back, 0 bases at V and 6 bases at J, with 18 bases in the middle. CDR1 is SEHNR and CDR2 is FQNEAQ in the germline V gene (reference sequence). The CDR3 loop spans 17 amino acids. CDR3 bases: TGTGCCAGCAGCTTAGCGGGGGGAGGGATAGACTTTCAGCCCCAGCATTTT. As protein: CASSLAGGGIDFQPQHF.

This chain uses TRBV4-1 with TRBJ2-1, with D uncertain. Germline CDR1 and CDR2: MGHRA and YSYEKL. V lost 1 base to trimming and J lost 0 bases, with 13 bases between them. This CDR3 has 17 amino acids. Written as DNA, the CDR3 is TGCGCCAGCAGCCAAGGTTCTCCCCCAAGCTCCTACAATGAGCAGTTCTTC. Translating gives CASSQGSPPSSYNEQFF.

The chain couples TRBV2 to TRBJ1-1; D is uncertain. The CDR3 spans 13 residues. CDR1 and CDR2 from the germline V gene are SNHLY and FYNNEI. V lost 2 bases and J lost 5, with 9 bases in between. CDR3 region: CASSESQWTEAFF. Here the CDR3 DNA reads TGTGCCAGCAGTGAAAGCCAGTGGACTGAAGCTTTCTTT.

This chain joins TRBV7-2 and TRBJ1-3; D is unresolved. Germline CDR1 SGHTA, CDR2 FQGNSA. V was trimmed by 2 bases and J by 0 bases, leaving 11 bases between them. The CDR3 is 16 amino acids. The CDR3 spells CASSLFSRSSGNTIYF. The CDR3 DNA reads TGTGCCAGCAGCTTATTTAGCAGGTCCTCTGGAAACACCATATATTTT.

This sequence joins TRBV4-3 and TRBJ1-3; the D is unclear. Trimming left V 1 base short and J 4 bases short, with 14 bases between. CDR1 is LGHNA, CDR2 YSLEER, per germline. The CDR3 has 16 amino acids. The CDR3 DNA is TGCGCCAGCAGCCAAGTTCCGGGCCCGGAAGGAAACACCATATATTTT. Residues: CASSQVPGPEGNTIYF.

The chain links TRBV6-1 to TRBJ2-2, with no clear D. V lost 1 base and J 6 bases, leaving 9 bases between the germline ends. Germline V gives CDR1 MNHNS, CDR2 SASEGT. This CDR3 is built from 14 residues. This CDR3 reads CASSEEGLAGELFF. As DNA, the CDR3 is TGTGCCAGCAGTGAAGAAGGGTTAGCCGGGGAGCTGTTTTTT.

The J gene is TRBJ2-3, the V gene TRBV5-5; perhaps TRBD1 as D (5 bases). CDR3 length: 14 amino acids. Trimming stripped 0 bases from V and 2 bases from J, with 7 bases between. Germline CDR1 reads SGHKS; CDR2 reads YYEKEE (reference sequence). CDR3 sequence (DNA): TGTGCCAGCAGCTTGGAGGGGTACACAGATACGCAGTATTTT. Translating gives CASSLEGYTDTQYF.

This clone has only a few counts. The gene calls are TRBV6-2 or TRBV6-3 and TRBJ1-5; TRBD1 matches 8 bases. V trimming: 5 bases; J trimming: 7 bases; junction bases outside the gene matches: 4. The CDR3 covers 13 residues. Germline V gene data show CDR1 as MNHEY and CDR2 as SVGEGT. DNA of the CDR3: TGTGCCAGCAGTCCCGACAGGGGACAGCCCCAGCATTTT. This sequence encodes CASSPDRGQPQHF.

V is TRBV18 and J is TRBJ2-6; 8 bases map to TRBD1. The germline gives CDR1 KGHSH, CDR2 LQKENI. The CDR3 runs to 19 residues. V shed 1 base and J 0 bases; nucleotides not matched to a gene: 8. In DNA form, the CDR3 reads TGTGCCAGCTCACCACGGGGGCAGGGGGCAAGCTCTGGGGCCAACGTCCTGACTTTC. Its protein product is CASSPRGQGASSGANVLTF.

The gene calls are TRBV7-9 and TRBJ2-7; TRBD1 matches 9 bases. The CDR3 has 15 residues. Germline lookup yields CDR1 SEHNR and CDR2 FQNEAQ (reference sequence). After removal of 4 bases from V and 6 bases from J, the junction contained 10 bases not matched to a gene. Written as DNA, the CDR3 is TGTGCCAGCAGCTCTGGCCGGGACAGGGTGGCCGAGCAGTACTTC. Translating gives CASSSGRDRVAEQYF.